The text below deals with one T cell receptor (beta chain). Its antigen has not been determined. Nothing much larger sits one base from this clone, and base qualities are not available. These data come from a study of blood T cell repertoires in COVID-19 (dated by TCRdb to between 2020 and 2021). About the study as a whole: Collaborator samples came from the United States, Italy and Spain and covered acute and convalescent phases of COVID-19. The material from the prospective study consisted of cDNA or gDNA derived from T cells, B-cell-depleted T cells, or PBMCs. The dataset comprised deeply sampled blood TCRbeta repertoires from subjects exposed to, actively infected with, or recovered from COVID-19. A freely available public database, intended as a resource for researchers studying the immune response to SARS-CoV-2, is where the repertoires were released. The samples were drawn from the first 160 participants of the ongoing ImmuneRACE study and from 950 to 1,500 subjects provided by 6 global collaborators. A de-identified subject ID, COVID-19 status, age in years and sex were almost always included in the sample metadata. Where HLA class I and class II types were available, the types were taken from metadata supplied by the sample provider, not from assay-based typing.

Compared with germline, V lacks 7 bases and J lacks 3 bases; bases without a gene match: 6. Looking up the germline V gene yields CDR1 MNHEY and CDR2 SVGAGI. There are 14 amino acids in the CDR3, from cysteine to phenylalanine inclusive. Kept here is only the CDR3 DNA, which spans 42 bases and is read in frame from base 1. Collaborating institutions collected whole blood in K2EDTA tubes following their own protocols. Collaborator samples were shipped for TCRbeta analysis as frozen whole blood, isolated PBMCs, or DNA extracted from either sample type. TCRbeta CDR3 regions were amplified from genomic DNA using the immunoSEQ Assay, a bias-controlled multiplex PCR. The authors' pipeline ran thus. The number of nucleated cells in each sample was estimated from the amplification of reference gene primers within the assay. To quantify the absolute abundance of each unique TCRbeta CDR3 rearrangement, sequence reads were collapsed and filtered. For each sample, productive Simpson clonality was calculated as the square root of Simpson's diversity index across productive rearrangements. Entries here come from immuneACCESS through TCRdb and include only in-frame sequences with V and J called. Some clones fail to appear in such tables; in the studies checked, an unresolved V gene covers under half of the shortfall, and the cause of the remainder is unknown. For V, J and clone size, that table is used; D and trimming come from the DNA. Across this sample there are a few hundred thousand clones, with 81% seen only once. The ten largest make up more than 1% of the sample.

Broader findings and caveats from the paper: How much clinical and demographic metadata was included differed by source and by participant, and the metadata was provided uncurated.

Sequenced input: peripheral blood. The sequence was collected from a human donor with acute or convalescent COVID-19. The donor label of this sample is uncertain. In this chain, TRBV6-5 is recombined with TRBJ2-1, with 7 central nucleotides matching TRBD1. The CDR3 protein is CASMDRTFYNEQFF. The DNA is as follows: TGTGCCAGCATGGACAGGACCTTCTACAATGAGCAGTTCTTC.